The text below deals with one T cell receptor (beta chain). Its target is unknown. The CDR3 consists of 12 residues. V lost 3 bases to trimming and J lost 7 bases, with 12 bases between them. Germline V gives CDR1 DFQATT, CDR2 SNEGSKA (reference sequence). A second PCR of roughly 7 to 11 cycles used a sample-barcoded 5' primer and a J-beta primer mix. MiXCR, run by TCRdb on the 5' RACE reads, gives a single entry per CDR3 protein. The data contain 1,500,000 or so distinct CDR3 sequences, roughly 59% of them seen just once; the ten biggest clones take up over 5%. The data are from a study of blood T cells in healthy people across ages. Study-wide results and caveats: Naive T cell percentage showed a strong correlation with the diversity of TCR beta.

The chain employs TRBV20-1 and TRBJ2-5; D not certain. The sequencing input was blood. The sequence was collected from a man between 18 and 35 years old in good health. CDR3 sequence (DNA): TGCAGTGCTAGCACCGGCCCTTGGACCCAGTACTTC. Its protein is CSASTGPWTQYF.